The clone carrying this T cell receptor beta chain has just a few counts. Its antigen is currently unknown. This sample is part of a study of response to subunit inactivated influenza vaccine. TCRdb itself ran the RT-PCR reads through MiXCR, one entry per CDR3 protein. The sample records 160,000 or so distinct CDR3 sequences, approximately 10% being singletons. The CDR3 is made up of 13 amino acids. Germline lookup yields CDR1 MNHEY and CDR2 SVGEGT. V dropped 7 bases and J dropped 9; count of bases not matched to a gene: 7. Whole-study results and caveats: Each seasonal influenza vaccination recruits few new T cells, the authors suggested.

V usage is TRBV6-2 or TRBV6-3 and J usage is TRBJ2-1, with 9 bases that match TRBD2. The TCR comes from a man aged 45-60 years who received an inactivated influenza vaccine. The material was non-naive T cells sorted from PBMCs, obtained 35 to 45 days after vaccination. CDR3 sequence reads: CASKVDSGGEQFF. CDR3 nucleotide sequence: TGTGCCAGCAAAGTAGATAGCGGGGGTGAGCAGTTCTTC.